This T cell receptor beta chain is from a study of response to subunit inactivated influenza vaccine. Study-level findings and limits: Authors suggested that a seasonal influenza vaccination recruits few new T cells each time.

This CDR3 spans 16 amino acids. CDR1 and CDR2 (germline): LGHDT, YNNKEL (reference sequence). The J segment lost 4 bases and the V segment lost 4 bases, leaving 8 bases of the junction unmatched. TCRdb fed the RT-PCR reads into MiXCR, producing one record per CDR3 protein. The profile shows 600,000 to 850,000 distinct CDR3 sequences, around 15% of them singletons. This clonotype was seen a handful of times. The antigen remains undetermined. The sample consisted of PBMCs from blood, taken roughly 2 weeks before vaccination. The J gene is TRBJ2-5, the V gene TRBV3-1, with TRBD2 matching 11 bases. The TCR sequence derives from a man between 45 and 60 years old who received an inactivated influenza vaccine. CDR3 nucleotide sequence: TGTGCCAGCAGCCCGGACCCTAGCGGGGGGAGAGAGACCCAGTACTTC. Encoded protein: CASSPDPSGGRETQYF.